The T cell receptor beta chain described here comes from a study of T cell responses to AZD1222 COVID-19 vaccine. With respect to this clone: Its matching antigen is unknown.

Study results and caveats: Spike-spanning, vaccine-associated CD4 TCRs were dominant at 160-218 and 743-854. Spike-specific TCR breadth and depth rose after two AZD1222 doses.

The protocol was immunoSEQ multiplex PCR, while the TCRdb copy is restricted to in-frame clones and leaves out a portion. The data contain about 150,000 clones, roughly nine tenths of them singletons. The CDR3 is made up of 14 amino acids. Germline V gene sequence: CDR1 SGHTA, CDR2 FQGNSA. The V and J ends lost 8 bases and 2 bases, in that order; junction bases with no gene match: 7. Sequenced here: peripheral blood, sampled on day 0 of AZD1222 vaccination. The TCR sequence derives from an adult in good health. J is TRBJ2-7 and V is TRBV7-2; 9 nucleotides match TRBD2. CDR3 DNA: TGTGCCAGCCGGAGCGGGAGGAGCCCCTACGAGCAGTACTTC. Translation: CASRSGRSPYEQYF.